This TCR beta chain stems from a study of STAT3 mutations in large granular lymphocyte leukemia. Overall study results and limits: Every T-LGLL patient had at least one immunodominant TCRbeta clonotype.

This clone has more than one count but fewer than ten. Its specificity is unknown. CDR3 length: 12 residues. Trimming pared 4 bases from V and 4 bases from J, leaving 7 bases between. Germline assignment: CDR1 SEHNR and CDR2 FQNEAQ (reference sequence). Some clones are missing from TCRdb's copy, which holds only in-frame ones; the method was immunoSEQ multiplex PCR. The sample includes 20,000 to 30,000 clones, 94% of them seen just once. The chain recombines TRBV7-9 with TRBJ1-2, with D unresolved. The sequencing input was peripheral blood mononuclear cells. The TCR comes from a man in his forties or fifties with T-cell large granular lymphocyte leukemia. Some clones in this sample may be carry-over from other donors' samples. The CDR3 nucleotides read TGTGCCAGCAGCTGGAACTTCTATGGCTACACCTTC. Encoded protein: CASSWNFYGYTF.